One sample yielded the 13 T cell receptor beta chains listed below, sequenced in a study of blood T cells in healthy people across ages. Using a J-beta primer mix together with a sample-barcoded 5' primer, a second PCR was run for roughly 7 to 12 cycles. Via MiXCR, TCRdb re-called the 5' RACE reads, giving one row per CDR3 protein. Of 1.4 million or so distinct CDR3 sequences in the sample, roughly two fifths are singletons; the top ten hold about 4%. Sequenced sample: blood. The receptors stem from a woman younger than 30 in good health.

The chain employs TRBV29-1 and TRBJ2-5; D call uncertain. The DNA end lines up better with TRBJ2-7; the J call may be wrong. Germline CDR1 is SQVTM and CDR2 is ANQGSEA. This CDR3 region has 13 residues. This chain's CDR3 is CSVEKESSYEQYF. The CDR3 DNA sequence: TGCAGCGTTGAAAAGGAATCCTCCTACGAGCAGTACTTC.

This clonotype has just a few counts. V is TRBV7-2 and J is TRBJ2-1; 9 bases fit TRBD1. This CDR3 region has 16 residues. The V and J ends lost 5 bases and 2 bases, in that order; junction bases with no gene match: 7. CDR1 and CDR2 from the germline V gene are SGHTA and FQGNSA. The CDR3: CASSPAGTGTYNEQFF. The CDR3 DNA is TGTGCCAGCAGCCCGGCCGGGACAGGGACCTACAATGAGCAGTTCTTC.

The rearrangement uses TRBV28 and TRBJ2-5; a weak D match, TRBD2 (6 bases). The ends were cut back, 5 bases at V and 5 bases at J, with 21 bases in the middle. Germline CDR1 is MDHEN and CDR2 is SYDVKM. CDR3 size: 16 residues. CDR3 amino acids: CASSPLAYRIGETQYF. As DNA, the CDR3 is TGTGCCAGCAGTCCCCTAGCGTACAGGATTGGGGAGACCCAGTACTTC.

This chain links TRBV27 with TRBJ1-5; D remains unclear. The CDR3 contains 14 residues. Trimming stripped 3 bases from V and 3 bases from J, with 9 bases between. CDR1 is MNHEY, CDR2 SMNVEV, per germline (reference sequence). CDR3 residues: CASSLSQANQPQHF. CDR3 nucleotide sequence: TGTGCCAGCAGTTTGTCCCAGGCCAATCAGCCCCAGCATTTT.

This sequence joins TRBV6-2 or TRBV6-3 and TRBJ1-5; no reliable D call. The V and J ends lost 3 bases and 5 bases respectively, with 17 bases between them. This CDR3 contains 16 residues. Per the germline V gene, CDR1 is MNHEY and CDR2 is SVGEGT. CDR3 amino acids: CASSYAPRGYYQPQHF. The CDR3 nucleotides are TGTGCCAGCAGTTATGCCCCGCGGGGTTACTATCAGCCCCAGCATTTT.

Here the CDR3 DNA reads TGTGCCAGCAGTCGGGGAGAGGGCGACAATCAGCCCCAGCATTTT. It encodes CASSRGEGDNQPQHF. The chain links TRBV12-3 or TRBV12-4 to TRBJ1-5; D gene unclear. CDR3 length: 15 amino acids. V was trimmed by 5 bases and J by 3 bases, leaving 14 bases between them.

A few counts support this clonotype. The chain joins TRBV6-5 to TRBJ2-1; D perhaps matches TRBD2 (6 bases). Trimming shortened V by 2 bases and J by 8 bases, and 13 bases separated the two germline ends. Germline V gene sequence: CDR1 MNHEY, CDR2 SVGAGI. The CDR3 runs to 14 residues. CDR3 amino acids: CASSYGAGIHEQFF. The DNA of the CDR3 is TGTGCCAGCAGTTACGGAGCGGGTATACATGAGCAGTTCTTC.

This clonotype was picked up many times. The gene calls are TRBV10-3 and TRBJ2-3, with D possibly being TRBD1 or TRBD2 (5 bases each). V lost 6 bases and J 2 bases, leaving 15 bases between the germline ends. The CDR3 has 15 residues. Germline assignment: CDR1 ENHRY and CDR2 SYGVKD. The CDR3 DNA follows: TGTGCCATCAGCGGGGCTCCAGCGGACACAGATACGCAGTATTTT. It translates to CAISGAPADTDTQYF.

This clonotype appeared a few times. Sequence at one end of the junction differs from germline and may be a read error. The CDR3 spells CVWIAGAGPNEQFF. The CDR3, as DNA: TGTGTCTGGATAGCAGGAGCCGGTCCCAATGAGCAGTTCTTC. This chain links TRBV30 with TRBJ2-1; no definite D call. Looked up from germline, CDR1 is GTSNPN and CDR2 is SVGIG (reference sequence). The CDR3 is made up of 14 amino acids.

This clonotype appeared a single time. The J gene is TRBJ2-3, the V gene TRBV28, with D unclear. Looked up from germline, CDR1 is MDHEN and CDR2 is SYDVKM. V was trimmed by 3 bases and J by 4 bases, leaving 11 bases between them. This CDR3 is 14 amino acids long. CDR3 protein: CASSLTKPADTQYF. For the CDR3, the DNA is TGTGCCAGCAGTTTGACAAAGCCAGCAGATACGCAGTATTTT. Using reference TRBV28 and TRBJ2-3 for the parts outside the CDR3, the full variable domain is DVKVTQSSRYLVKRTGEKVFLECVQDMDHENMFWYRQDPGLGLRLIYFSYDVKMKEKGDIPEGYSVSREKKERFSLILESASTNQTSMYLCASSLTKPADTQYFGPGTRLTVL.

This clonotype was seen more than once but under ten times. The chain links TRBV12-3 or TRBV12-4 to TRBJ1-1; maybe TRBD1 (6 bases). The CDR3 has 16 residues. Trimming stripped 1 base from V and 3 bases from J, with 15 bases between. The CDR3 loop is CASSLDTGTYDTEAFF. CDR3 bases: TGTGCCAGCAGTTTAGATACCGGGACATACGACACTGAAGCTTTCTTT.

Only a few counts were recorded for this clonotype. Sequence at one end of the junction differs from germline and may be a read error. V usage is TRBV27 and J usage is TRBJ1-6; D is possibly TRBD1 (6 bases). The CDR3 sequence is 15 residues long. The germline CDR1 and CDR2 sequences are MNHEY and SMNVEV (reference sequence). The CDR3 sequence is CASSLSKGGGSPLHF. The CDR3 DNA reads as TGTGCCAGCAGTTTATCGAAAGGGGGTGGTTCACCACTCCACTTT.

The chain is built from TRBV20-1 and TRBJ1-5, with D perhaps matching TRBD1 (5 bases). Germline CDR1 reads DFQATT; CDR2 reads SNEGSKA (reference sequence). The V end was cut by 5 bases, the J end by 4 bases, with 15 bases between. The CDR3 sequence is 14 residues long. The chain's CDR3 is CSAWTRSPNQPQHF. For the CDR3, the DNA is TGCAGTGCTTGGACACGATCTCCGAATCAGCCCCAGCATTTT.